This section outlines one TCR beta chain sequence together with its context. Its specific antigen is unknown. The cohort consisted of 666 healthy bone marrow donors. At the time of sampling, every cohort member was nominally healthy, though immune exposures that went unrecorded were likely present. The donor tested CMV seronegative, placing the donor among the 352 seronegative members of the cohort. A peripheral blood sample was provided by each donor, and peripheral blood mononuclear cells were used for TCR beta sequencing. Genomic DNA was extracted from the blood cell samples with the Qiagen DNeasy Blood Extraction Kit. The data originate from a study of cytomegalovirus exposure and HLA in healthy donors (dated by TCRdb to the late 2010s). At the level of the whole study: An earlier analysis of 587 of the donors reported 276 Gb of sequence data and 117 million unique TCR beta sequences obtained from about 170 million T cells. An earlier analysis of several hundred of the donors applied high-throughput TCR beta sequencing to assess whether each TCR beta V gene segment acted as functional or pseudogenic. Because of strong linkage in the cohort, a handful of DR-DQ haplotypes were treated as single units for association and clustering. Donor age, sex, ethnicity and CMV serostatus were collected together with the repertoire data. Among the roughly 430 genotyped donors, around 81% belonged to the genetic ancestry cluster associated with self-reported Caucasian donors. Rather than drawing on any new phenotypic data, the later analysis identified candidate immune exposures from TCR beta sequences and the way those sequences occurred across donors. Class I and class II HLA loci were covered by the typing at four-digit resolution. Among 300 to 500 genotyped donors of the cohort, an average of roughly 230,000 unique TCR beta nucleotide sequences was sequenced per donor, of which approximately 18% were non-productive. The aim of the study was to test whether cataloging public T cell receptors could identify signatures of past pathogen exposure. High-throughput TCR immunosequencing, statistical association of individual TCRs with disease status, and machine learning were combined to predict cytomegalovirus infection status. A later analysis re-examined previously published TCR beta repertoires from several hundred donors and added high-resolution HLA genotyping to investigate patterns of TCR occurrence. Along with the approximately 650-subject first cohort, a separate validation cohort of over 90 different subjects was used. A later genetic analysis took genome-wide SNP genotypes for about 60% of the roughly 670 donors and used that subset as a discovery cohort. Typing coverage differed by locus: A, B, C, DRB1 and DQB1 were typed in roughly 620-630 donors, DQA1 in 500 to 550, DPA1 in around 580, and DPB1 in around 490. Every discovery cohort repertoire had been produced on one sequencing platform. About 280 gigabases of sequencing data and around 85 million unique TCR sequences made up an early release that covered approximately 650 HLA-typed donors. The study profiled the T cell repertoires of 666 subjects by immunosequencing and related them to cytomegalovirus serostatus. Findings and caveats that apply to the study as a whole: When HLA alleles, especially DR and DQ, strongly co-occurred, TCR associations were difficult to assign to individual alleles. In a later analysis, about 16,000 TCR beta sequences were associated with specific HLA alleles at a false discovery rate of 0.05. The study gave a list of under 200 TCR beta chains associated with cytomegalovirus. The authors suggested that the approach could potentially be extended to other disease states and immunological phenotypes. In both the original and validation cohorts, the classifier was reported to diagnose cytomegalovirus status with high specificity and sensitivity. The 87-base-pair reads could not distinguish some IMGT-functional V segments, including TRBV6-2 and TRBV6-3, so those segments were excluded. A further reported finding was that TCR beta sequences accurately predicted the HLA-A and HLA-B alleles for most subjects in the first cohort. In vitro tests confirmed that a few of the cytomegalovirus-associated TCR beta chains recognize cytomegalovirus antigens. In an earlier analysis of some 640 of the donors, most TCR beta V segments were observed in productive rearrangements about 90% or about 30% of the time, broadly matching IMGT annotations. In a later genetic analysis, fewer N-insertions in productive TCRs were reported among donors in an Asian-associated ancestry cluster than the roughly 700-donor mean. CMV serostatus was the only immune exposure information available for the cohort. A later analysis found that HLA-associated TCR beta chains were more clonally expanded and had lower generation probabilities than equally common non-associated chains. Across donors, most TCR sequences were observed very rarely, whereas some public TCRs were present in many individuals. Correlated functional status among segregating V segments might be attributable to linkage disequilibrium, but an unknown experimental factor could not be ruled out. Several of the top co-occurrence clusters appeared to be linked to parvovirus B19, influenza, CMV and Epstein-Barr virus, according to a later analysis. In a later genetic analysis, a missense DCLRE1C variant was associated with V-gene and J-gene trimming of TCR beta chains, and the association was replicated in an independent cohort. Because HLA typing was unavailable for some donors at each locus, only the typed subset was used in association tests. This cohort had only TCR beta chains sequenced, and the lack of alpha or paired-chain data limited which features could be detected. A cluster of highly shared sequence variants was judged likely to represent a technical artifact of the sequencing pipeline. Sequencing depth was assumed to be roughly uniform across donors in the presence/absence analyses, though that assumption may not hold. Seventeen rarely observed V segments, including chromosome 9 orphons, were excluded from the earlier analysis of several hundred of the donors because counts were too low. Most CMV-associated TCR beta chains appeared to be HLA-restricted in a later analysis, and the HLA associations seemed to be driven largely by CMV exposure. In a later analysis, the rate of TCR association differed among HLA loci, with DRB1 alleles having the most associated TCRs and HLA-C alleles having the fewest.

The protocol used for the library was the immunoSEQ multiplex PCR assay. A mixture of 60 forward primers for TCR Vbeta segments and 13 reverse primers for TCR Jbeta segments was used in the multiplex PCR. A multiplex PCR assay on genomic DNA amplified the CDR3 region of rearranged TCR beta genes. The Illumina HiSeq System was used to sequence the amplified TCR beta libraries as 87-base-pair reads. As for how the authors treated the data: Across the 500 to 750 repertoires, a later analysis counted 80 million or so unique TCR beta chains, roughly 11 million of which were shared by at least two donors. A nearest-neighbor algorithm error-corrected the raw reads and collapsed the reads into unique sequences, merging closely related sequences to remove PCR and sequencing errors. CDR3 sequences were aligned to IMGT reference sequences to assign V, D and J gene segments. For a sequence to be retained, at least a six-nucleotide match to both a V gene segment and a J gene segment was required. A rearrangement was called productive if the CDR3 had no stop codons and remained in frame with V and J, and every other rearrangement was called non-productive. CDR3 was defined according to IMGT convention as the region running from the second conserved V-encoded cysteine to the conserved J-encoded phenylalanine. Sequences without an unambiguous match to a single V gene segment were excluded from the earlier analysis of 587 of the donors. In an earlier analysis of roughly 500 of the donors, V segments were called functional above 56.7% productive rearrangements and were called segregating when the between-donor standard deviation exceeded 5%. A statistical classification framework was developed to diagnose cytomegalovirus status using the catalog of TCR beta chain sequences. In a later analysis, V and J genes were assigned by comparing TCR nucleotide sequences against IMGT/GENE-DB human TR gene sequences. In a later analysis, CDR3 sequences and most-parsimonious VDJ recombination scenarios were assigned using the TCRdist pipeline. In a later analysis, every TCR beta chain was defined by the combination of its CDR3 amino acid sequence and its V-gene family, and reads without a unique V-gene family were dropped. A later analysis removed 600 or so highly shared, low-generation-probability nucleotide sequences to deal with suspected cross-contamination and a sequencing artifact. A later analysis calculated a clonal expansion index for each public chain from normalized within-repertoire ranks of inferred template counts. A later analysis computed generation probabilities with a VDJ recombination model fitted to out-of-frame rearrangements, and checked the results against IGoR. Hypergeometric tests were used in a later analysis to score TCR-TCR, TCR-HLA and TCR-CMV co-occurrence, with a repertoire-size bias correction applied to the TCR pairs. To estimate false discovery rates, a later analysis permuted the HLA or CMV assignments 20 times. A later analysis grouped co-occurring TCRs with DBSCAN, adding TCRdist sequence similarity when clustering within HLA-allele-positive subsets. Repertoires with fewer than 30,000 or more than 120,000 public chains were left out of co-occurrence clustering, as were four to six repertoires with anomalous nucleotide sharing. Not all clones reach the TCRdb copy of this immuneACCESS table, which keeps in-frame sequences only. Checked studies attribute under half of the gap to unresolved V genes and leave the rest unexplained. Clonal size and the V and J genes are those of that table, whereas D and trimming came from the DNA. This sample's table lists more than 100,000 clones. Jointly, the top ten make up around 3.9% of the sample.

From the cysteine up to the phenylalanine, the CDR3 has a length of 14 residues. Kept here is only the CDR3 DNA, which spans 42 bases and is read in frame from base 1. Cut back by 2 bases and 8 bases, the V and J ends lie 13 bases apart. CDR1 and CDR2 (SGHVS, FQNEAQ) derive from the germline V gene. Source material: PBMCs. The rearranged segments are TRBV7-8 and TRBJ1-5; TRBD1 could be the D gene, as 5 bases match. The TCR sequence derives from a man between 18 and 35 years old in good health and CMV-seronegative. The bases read TGTGCCAGCAGCTTAAGGGCGGGGGGAGAGCCCCAGCATTTT. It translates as CASSLRAGGEPQHF. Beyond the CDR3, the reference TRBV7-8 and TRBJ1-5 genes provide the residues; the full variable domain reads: GAGVSQSPRYKVAKRGQDVALRCDPISGHVSLFWYQQALGQGPEFLTYFQNEAQLDKSGLPSDRFFAERPEGSVSTLKIQRTQQEDSAVYLCASSLRAGGEPQHFGDGTRLSIL.